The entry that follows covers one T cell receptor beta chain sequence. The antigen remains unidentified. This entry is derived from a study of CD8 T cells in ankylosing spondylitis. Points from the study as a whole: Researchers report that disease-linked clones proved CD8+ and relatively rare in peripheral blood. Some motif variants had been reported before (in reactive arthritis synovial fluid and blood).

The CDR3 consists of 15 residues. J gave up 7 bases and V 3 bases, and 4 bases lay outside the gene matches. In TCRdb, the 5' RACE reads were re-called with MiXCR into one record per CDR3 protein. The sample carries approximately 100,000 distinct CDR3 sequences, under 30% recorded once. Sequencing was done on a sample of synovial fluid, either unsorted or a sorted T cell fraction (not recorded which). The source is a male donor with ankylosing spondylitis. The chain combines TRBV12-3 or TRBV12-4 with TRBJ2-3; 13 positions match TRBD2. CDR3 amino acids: CASSFGTSGMNTQYF. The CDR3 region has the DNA TGTGCCAGCAGTTTCGGGACTAGCGGGATGAATACGCAGTATTTT.